This entry is about one T cell receptor (beta chain). This record comes from a study of blood T cell repertoires in COVID-19. CDR3 length: 16 amino acids. Germline CDR1 reads SGHDN; CDR2 reads FVKESK. V was pared by 1 base and J by 2 bases, with 5 bases of the junction left unmatched. Sequencing was performed with immunoSEQ multiplex PCR; in TCRdb, only in-frame clones are kept and a portion is missing. The profile shows 380,000 or so clones, 81% of them singletons. The receptor comes from a human donor with acute or convalescent COVID-19. The donor label of this sample is uncertain. The rearrangement joins TRBV14 to TRBJ2-7; 10 positions match TRBD2. Sequencing used peripheral blood. Written as DNA, the CDR3 is TGTGCCAGCAGCCAAGTAAAAACTAGCGGGGCCTACGAGCAGTACTTC. As protein: CASSQVKTSGAYEQYF. Variable domain in full (rest from reference TRBV14 and TRBJ2-7): EAGVTQFPSHSVIEKGQTVTLRCDPISGHDNLYWYRRVMGKEIKFLLHFVKESKQDESGMPNNRFLAERTGGTYSTLKVQPAELEDSGVYFCASSQVKTSGAYEQYFGPGTRLTVT.